This is a list of T cell receptor beta chains from one sample in a study of CD8+ T cells in alopecia areata. This table comes from immunoSEQ multiplex PCR, and its TCRdb copy is limited to in-frame clones, with some not included. The data contain about 200,000 clones, roughly 64% of them seen just once; the ten biggest clones take up 5.5%. The sample consisted of CD4+ T cells sorted from blood, taken at week 24, from a patient treated with tofacitinib. These TCRs come from a human donor with alopecia areata. Both conserved end residues are part of each CDR3. The D gene is left open where the match is weak. Rows give clone size only sometimes, using once, few, many, or a class for an expanded clone.

J,D,V,size,CDR3,DNA
TRBJ2-7,TRBD2,TRBV4-1,.,CASSQGVAGYEQYF,TGCGCCAGCAGCCAAGGGGTAGCGGGCTACGAGCAGTACTTC
TRBJ1-1,.,TRBV29-1,once,CSVGGQLMNTEAFF,TGCAGCGTTGGTGGACAGCTCATGAACACTGAAGCTTTCTTT
TRBJ1-1,.,TRBV29-1,.,CSVVTRNTEAFF,TGCAGCGTTGTTACGCGGAACACTGAAGCTTTCTTT
TRBJ2-2,.,TRBV5-1,.,CASSPGSLHTPGELFF,TGCGCCAGCAGCCCCGGGAGCCTACACACTCCGGGGGAGCTGTTTTTT
TRBJ2-3,.,TRBV7-3,.,CASSRRTGREADTQYF,TGTGCCAGCAGCAGAAGGACAGGGAGGGAAGCAGATACGCAGTATTTT
TRBJ2-7,.,TRBV27,once,CASSLGGDTYEQYF,TGTGCCAGCAGTTTAGGGGGGGACACCTACGAGCAGTACTTC
TRBJ2-5,.,TRBV4-1,once,CASSQEGSTVGGETQYF,TGCGCCAGCAGCCAAGAGGGTTCTACCGTGGGGGGAGAGACCCAGTACTTC
TRBJ2-1,.,TRBV5-6,.,CASSLLDRYNEQFF,TGTGCCAGCAGCTTGTTGGACAGATACAATGAGCAGTTCTTC
TRBJ2-5,.,TRBV4-3,.,CASSHRRATGETQYF,TGCGCCAGCAGCCATAGGAGGGCTACAGGGGAGACCCAGTACTTC
TRBJ2-7,.,TRBV6-6,few,CASRNRDHSYEQYF,TGTGCCAGCAGAAACCGGGACCACTCCTACGAGCAGTACTTC
TRBJ2-6,TRBD1,TRBV4-3,.,CASSPGQGSSGANVLTF,TGCGCCAGCAGCCCCGGACAGGGGAGCTCTGGGGCCAACGTCCTGACTTTC
TRBJ2-3,TRBD2,TRBV29-1,few,CSVRFSGGADTQYF,TGCAGCGTTCGGTTTAGCGGGGGGGCAGATACGCAGTATTTT
TRBJ2-3,.,TRBV5-6,.,CASSLKGLDTQYF,TGTGCCAGCAGCTTGAAGGGTTTGGATACGCAGTATTTT
TRBJ2-7,.,TRBV6-5,.,CASSYAGVGYEQYF,TGTGCCAGCAGTTACGCAGGGGTCGGATACGAGCAGTACTTC
TRBJ2-2,.,TRBV19,few,CASSKFASGSYTGELFF,TGTGCCAGTAGTAAGTTCGCCTCCGGTTCATATACCGGGGAGCTGTTTTTT
TRBJ2-3,.,TRBV5-6,.,CASSFTQTDTQYF,TGTGCCAGCAGCTTTACTCAAACAGATACGCAGTATTTT
TRBJ1-4,TRBD1,TRBV7-9,.,CASSEYRGRQEKLFF,TGTGCCAGCAGCGAATACAGGGGGCGGCAAGAAAAACTGTTTTTT
TRBJ2-1,TRBD2,TRBV5-1,.,CASSFSGGENEQFF,TGCGCCAGCAGCTTTAGTGGGGGGGAAAATGAGCAGTTCTTC
TRBJ2-2,TRBD2,TRBV5-4,.,CASSPGLAGVTGELFF,TGTGCCAGCAGCCCGGGACTAGCGGGAGTCACCGGGGAGCTGTTTTTT
TRBJ2-1,.,TRBV28,once,CATSYPSGVSWGEQFF,TGTGCCACCAGTTACCCGTCAGGGGTCAGTTGGGGTGAGCAGTTCTTC
TRBJ1-5,.,TRBV15,.,CATSGQNSNQPQHF,TGTGCCACCAGCGGACAGAACAGCAATCAGCCCCAGCATTTT
TRBJ2-3,TRBD1,TRBV4-1,.,CASSLGGVGTDTQYF,TGCGCCAGCAGCCTAGGGGGCGTCGGCACAGATACGCAGTATTTT